This T cell receptor (beta chain) emerged from a study of cytomegalovirus exposure and HLA in healthy donors. Study-level results: Presence/absence results assume similar sequencing depth per donor, which may not hold. The productive fraction for most TCR beta V segments was about 87% or about 30% in an earlier analysis.

Worth noting for this clone: As yet, its antigen is unknown.

Germline V lookup: CDR1 MNHEY, CDR2 SVGAGI. V was clipped by 2 bases and J by 6 bases; unmatched bases: 5. The CDR3 loop spans 15 amino acids. A multiplex PCR was run with 60 Vbeta primers and 13 Jbeta primers. TCRdb's table, derived via immunoSEQ multiplex PCR, lists solely in-frame clones and lacks some. Of over 150,000 clones listed, about four fifths are singletons. The sequence derives from a male donor in good health and CMV-seropositive. The sample comprised PBMCs. The rearrangement links TRBV6-5 to TRBJ2-1, with 9 positions matching TRBD2. The CDR3 loop reads CASSYRRGGFNEQFF. CDR3 coding DNA: TGTGCCAGCAGTTACCGGCGGGGGGGGTTCAATGAGCAGTTCTTC.